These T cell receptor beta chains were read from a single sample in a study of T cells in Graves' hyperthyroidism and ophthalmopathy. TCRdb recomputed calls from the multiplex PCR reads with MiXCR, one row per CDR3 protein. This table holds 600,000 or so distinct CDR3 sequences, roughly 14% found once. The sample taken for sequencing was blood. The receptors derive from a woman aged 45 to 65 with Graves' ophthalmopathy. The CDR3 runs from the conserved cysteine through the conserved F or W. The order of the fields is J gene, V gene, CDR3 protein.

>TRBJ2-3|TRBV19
CASRRQGHSTDTQYF
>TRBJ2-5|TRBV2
CASSERGQGVGSGTQYF
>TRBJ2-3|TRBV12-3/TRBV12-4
CASSVGGPRHTDTQYF
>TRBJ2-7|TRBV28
CASSWGQPPYEQYF
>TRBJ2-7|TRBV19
CASSLGTSETYEQYF
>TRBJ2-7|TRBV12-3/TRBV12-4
CASSTGTAFPYEQYF
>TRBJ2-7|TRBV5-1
CASSLLANSYEQYF
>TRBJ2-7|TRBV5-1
CASSLSSGASHSEQYF
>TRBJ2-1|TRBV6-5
CASSYGGHLFF
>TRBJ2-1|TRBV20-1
CSAIQGLYEQFF
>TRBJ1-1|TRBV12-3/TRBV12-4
CASSLDLDTEAFF
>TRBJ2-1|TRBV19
CASRPRHSGTYNEQFF
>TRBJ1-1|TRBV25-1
CASSAEDGANTEAFF
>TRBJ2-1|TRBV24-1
CATSDMEAYNEQFF
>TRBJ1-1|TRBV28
CASRKQRNTEAFF
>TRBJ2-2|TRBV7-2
CASSPGRTANTGELFF
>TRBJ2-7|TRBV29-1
CSVAQGAFYEQYF
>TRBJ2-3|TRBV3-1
CASSQVRWLSGDSTDTQYF
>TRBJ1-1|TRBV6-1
CASSWTGANTEAFF
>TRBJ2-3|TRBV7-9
CASSDRGVTSTDTQYF
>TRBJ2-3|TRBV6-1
CASTPGGLFYTDTQYF
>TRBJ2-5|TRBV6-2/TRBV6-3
CATRQGETQYF
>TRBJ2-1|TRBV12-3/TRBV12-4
CASSFAAFSYNEQFF
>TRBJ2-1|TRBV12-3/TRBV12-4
CASSPRLARPYNEQFF
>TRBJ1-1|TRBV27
CASSSGQGGRNTEAFF
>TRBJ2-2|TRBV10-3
CAISESKGGTNTGELFF
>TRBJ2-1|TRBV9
CASSVEIGTANEQFF
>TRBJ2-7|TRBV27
CASSSTGRGEQYF
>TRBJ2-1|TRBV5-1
CASKKLAGSSYNEQFF
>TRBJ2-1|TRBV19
CASSIEGWGNEQFF
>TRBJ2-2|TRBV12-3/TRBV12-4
CASNVAGGAGELFF
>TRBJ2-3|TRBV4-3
CASSRLGPAGDRADTQYF
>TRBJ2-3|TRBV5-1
CASTRQIRTDTQYF
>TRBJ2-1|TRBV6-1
CASSLQSGFPGSEQFF
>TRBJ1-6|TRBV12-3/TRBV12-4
CASSSTGNSPLHF
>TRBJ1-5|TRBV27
CASSFGSGLGQPQHF
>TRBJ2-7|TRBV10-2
CASSGGRAKFGYEQYF
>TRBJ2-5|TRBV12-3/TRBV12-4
CTSSRPSGPLGGTQYF
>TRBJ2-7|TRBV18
CASSPQDRLAYEQYF
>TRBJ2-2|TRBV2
CASTPSGVTAGELFF
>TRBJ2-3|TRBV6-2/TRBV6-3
CASSSVSTTDTQYF
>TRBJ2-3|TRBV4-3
CASSQDVTGSFTQYF
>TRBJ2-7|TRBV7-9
CASSLPPYNEQYF
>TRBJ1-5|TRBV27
CASSFRGANQPQHF
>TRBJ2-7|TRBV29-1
CSVPGPPCEQYF
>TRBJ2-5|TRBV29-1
CSVLGRETRYF
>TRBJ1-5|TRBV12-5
CASGLVGGGGNQPQHF